The T cell receptor beta chain described here comes from a study of cytomegalovirus exposure and HLA in healthy donors. The study's findings and limits: A later analysis associated roughly 15,000 TCR beta sequences with HLA alleles at a 0.05 false discovery rate. A highly shared variant cluster was judged a likely technical artifact. In a later analysis, TCR beta V- and J-gene trimming was associated with a missense DCLRE1C variant. According to a later analysis, donors in an Asian-associated ancestry cluster reportedly had fewer N-insertions than the roughly 720-donor mean.

The PCR had 60 Vbeta and 13 Jbeta primers. Clones were sequenced by immunoSEQ multiplex PCR, and TCRdb holds only the in-frame ones, with some missing. The sample yields approximately 94,000 clones, 76% seen once. In this sample, this clone turned up once. Its specificity is unknown. The germline V gene has CDR1 SGHTA and CDR2 FQGNSA. This CDR3 has 14 amino acids. Trimming took off 1 base at V and 6 bases at J, with 11 bases between the two ends. The receptor comes from a man aged 25-45 years in good health and CMV-seropositive. The chain carries TRBV7-2 and TRBJ2-3, with D perhaps TRBD1 (5 bases). Sequencing was carried out using PBMCs. CDR3 nucleotide sequence: TGTGCCAGCAGCTTAGGTCCAGCAGGGGATACGCAGTATTTT. It specifies CASSLGPAGDTQYF.